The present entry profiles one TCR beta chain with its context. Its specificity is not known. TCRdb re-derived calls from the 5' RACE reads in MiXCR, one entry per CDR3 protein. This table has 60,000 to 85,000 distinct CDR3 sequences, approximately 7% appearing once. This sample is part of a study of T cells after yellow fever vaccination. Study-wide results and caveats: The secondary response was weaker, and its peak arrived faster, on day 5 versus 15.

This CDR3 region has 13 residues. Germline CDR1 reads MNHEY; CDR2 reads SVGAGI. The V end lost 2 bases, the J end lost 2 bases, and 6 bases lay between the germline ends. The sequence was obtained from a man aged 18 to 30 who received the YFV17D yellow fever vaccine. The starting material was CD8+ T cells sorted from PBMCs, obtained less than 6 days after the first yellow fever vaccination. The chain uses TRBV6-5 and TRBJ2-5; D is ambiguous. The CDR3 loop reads CASSYAQQETQYF. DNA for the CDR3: TGTGCCAGCAGTTACGCGCAACAAGAGACCCAGTACTTC.